The 21 T cell receptor beta chains below come from one sample, sequenced in a study of T cell responses to AZD1222 COVID-19 vaccine. Some clones are missing from TCRdb's copy, which holds only in-frame ones; the method was immunoSEQ multiplex PCR. The sample has just over 80,000 clones; over 80% are singletons. The sequences come from peripheral blood, collected on day 0 of AZD1222 vaccination. The receptors shown here come from an adult in good health.

This chain joins TRBV5-1 and TRBJ2-5, with D maybe TRBD2 (7 bases). V shed 1 base and J shed 5 bases, with 12 bases lying between them. There are 14 residues in the CDR3. Germline V lookup: CDR1 SGHRS, CDR2 YFSETQ. The CDR3 is CASSLLGGVETQYF. The CDR3 DNA sequence: TGCGCCAGCAGCTTGTTAGGGGGGGTCGAGACCCAGTACTTC. The entire variable domain, with the rest obtained from reference TRBV5-1 and TRBJ2-5, is as follows: KAGVTQTPRYLIKTRGQQVTLSCSPISGHRSVSWYQQTPGQGLQFLFEYFSETQRNKGNFPGRFSGRQFSNSRSEMNVSTLELGDSALYLCASSLLGGVETQYFGPGTRLLVL.

CDR3 DNA: TGTGCCAGCAGTGTTATGCACGAGCAGTACTTC. Translated: CASSVMHEQYF. This chain uses TRBV28 with TRBJ2-7; no firm D call. V gave up 5 bases and J gave up 5 bases, with 7 bases separating them. Germline V gene sequence: CDR1 MDHEN, CDR2 SYDVKM. CDR3 size: 11 residues.

This chain uses TRBV19 with TRBJ2-3; D is ambiguous. V was cut by 5 bases and J by 2 bases, with 5 bases left in between. The CDR3 covers 12 residues. Germline V gives CDR1 LNHDA, CDR2 SQIVND (reference sequence). The CDR3 sequence: CASSWNTDTQYF. For the CDR3, the DNA is TGTGCCAGTAGTTGGAACACAGATACGCAGTATTTT.

The chain employs TRBV27 and TRBJ2-7, with 10 bases lining up with TRBD2. The CDR3 length is 14 residues. Germline assignment: CDR1 MNHEY and CDR2 SMNVEV (reference sequence). V was clipped by 7 bases and J by 8 bases; unmatched bases: 11. The CDR3 loop is CASIASGGPPKQYF. The CDR3, as DNA: TGTGCCAGCATTGCTAGCGGGGGCCCCCCCAAGCAGTACTTC.

This chain uses TRBV20-1 with TRBJ1-2; D might be TRBD1 (5 bases). Germline lookup yields CDR1 DFQATT and CDR2 SNEGSKA (reference sequence). The germline V and J ends were trimmed by 3 bases and 4 bases, with 12 bases remaining between them. The CDR3 totals 13 residues. The CDR3 region has the DNA TGCAGTGCTAGTGTGGGGCTCGGCTATGGCTACACCTTC. Protein sequence: CSASVGLGYGYTF.

CDR3 in amino acids: CASGPPTGGYNEQFF. In nucleotides, the CDR3 is TGTGCTAGTGGTCCCCCGACGGGGGGCTACAATGAGCAGTTCTTC. The chain employs TRBV12-5 and TRBJ2-1; TRBD2 matches 7 bases. This CDR3 is built from 15 residues. Per the germline V gene, CDR1 is LGHNT and CDR2 is FRNRAP. V was clipped by 5 bases and J by 3 bases; unmatched bases: 7.

The chain carries TRBV30 and TRBJ1-2; D is perhaps TRBD1 (5 bases). CDR3 length: 15 amino acids. Germline V CDR1 and CDR2: GTSNPN, SVGIG (reference sequence). Trimming pared 1 base from V and 7 bases from J, leaving 19 bases between. This chain's CDR3 is CAWSGGGRTKGGYTF. CDR3 bases: TGTGCCTGGAGTGGCGGGGGACGTACGAAAGGTGGCTACACCTTC. The full variable domain, completed using reference TRBV30 and TRBJ1-2, is SQTIHQWPATLVQPVGSPLSLECTVEGTSNPNLYWYRQAAGRGLQLLFYSVGIGQISSEVPQNLSASRPQDRQFILSSKKLLLSDSGFYLCAWSGGGRTKGGYTFGSGTRLTVV.

The J gene is TRBJ1-2, the V gene TRBV19; no clear D. V was pared by 5 bases and J by 3 bases, with 10 bases between. CDR1 is LNHDA and CDR2 is SQIVND in the germline V gene (reference sequence). The CDR3 has 13 residues. The CDR3 sequence: CASSREAHYGYTF. The DNA of the CDR3 is TGTGCCAGTAGTCGCGAAGCACACTATGGCTACACCTTC.

The chain recombines TRBV6-1 with TRBJ1-2; 7 nucleotides agree with TRBD1. Germline V gene sequence: CDR1 MNHNS, CDR2 SASEGT. The CDR3 has 14 residues. V shed 3 bases and J 4 bases; nucleotides not matched to a gene: 5. The CDR3 is CASSEDGTVYGYTF. Here the CDR3 DNA reads TGTGCCAGCAGTGAGGACGGGACAGTCTATGGCTACACCTTC.

This chain links TRBV7-6 with TRBJ2-7, with 8 bases identical to TRBD1. There are 15 residues in the CDR3. V shed 5 bases and J 7 bases; nucleotides not matched to a gene: 13. CDR1 is SGHVS, CDR2 FNYEAQ, per germline. The CDR3 DNA reads TGTGCCAGCAGCAAAGACAGGGGCTCCGGCGGGGAGCAGTACTTC. The encoded protein is CASSKDRGSGGEQYF.

The rearrangement joins TRBV19 to TRBJ1-2; no definite D call. Germline assignment: CDR1 LNHDA and CDR2 SQIVND (reference sequence). This CDR3 has 16 amino acids. Trimming pared 0 bases from V and 6 bases from J, leaving 17 bases between. DNA for the CDR3: TGTGCCAGTAGTATAGACCATGGGAGACAAACCAATGGCTACACCTTC. It codes for CASSIDHGRQTNGYTF.

The rearrangement uses TRBV6-2 or TRBV6-3 and TRBJ2-7; D call uncertain. Germline V lookup: CDR1 MNHEY, CDR2 SVGEGT. Trimming removed 0 bases at V and 3 bases at J, with 12 bases between. The CDR3 extends over 15 amino acids. In DNA form, the CDR3 reads TGTGCCAGCAGTTACTCGCGGACCAATTTCTACGAGCAGTACTTC. As protein: CASSYSRTNFYEQYF.

The chain joins TRBV10-1 to TRBJ1-1; D gene ambiguous. This CDR3 is built from 13 residues. Germline CDR1 is WNHNN and CDR2 is SYGVQD (reference sequence). The V end was cut by 5 bases, the J end by 2 bases, with 9 bases between. Written as DNA, the CDR3 is TGCGCCAGCAGTCGGCAGAGAAACACTGAAGCTTTCTTT. Its translation is CASSRQRNTEAFF.

This clone was observed a few times. In DNA, the CDR3 is TGTGCCAGCAGTTTAGGGGCTAATGAAAAACTGTTTTTT. Translation: CASSLGANEKLFF. This chain uses TRBV3-1 (or the pseudogene TRBV3-2) with TRBJ1-4; tentatively, D is TRBD1 (5 bases). Germline assignment: CDR1 LGHDT and CDR2 YNNKEL (reference sequence). V shed 6 bases and J shed 3 bases, with 8 bases lying between them. The CDR3 loop spans 13 amino acids.

The CDR3 region is CASSKGGRSNQPQHF. As DNA, the CDR3 is TGTGCCAGCAGCAAAGGGGGGAGAAGCAATCAGCCCCAGCATTTT. The chain employs TRBV11-3 and TRBJ1-5, with a possible D match to TRBD1 (6 bases). The germline gives CDR1 SGHNT, CDR2 YENEEA. With 5 bases removed from V and 1 base from J, the gap between germline ends came to 12 bases. The CDR3 is made up of 15 amino acids. The whole variable domain, remainder taken from reference TRBV11-3 and TRBJ1-5, is EAGVVQSPRYKIIEKKQPVAFWCNPISGHNTLYWYLQNLGQGPELLIRYENEEAVDDSQLPKDRFSAERLKGVDSTLKIQPAELGDSAVYLCASSKGGRSNQPQHFGDGTRLSIL.

DNA of the CDR3: TGTGCCTGGAGTGTAGGCGTGAACACTGAAGCTTTCTTT. Amino acid sequence: CAWSVGVNTEAFF. The chain links TRBV30 to TRBJ1-1, with D unresolved. Trimming took 0 bases from V and 0 from J, leaving 5 bases between them. CDR1 and CDR2 from the germline V gene are GTSNPN and SVGIG (reference sequence). The CDR3 extends over 13 amino acids.

The V and J genes are TRBV4-2 and TRBJ2-1, with D unclear. V was cut by 4 bases and J by 6 bases, with 7 bases left in between. The CDR3 is 12 amino acids. Germline CDR1 reads LGHNA; CDR2 reads YNFKEQ. The CDR3 sequence: CASSPLSNEQFF. For the CDR3, the DNA is TGTGCCAGCAGCCCCTTAAGCAATGAGCAGTTCTTC.

The gene calls are TRBV10-2 and TRBJ1-1; D call uncertain. The CDR3 is 13 residues long. Per the germline V gene, CDR1 is WSHSY and CDR2 is SAAADI. V was cut by 6 bases and J by 0 bases, with 8 bases left in between. For the CDR3, the DNA is TGCGCCAGCAGCCGGCTACTGAACACTGAAGCTTTCTTT. Encoded protein: CASSRLLNTEAFF.

The chain combines TRBV14 with TRBJ1-3; D remains unclear. CDR1 is SGHDN and CDR2 is FVKESK in the germline V gene. With 1 base removed from V and 3 bases from J, the gap between germline ends came to 10 bases. CDR3 length equals 15 residues. CDR3 sequence reads: CASSQGLIGGNTIYF. The CDR3 bases are TGTGCCAGCAGCCAAGGCCTAATAGGTGGAAACACCATATATTTT. Filled out from reference TRBV14 and TRBJ1-3, the complete variable domain reads EAGVTQFPSHSVIEKGQTVTLRCDPISGHDNLYWYRRVMGKEIKFLLHFVKESKQDESGMPNNRFLAERTGGTYSTLKVQPAELEDSGVYFCASSQGLIGGNTIYFGEGSWLTVV.

The chain couples TRBV7-2 to TRBJ1-1; no clear D. CDR1 is SGHTA and CDR2 is FQGNSA in the germline V gene. Trimming stripped 3 bases from V and 0 bases from J, with 8 bases between. This CDR3 contains 14 residues. The CDR3 here is CASSLARLNTEAFF. The CDR3, as DNA: TGTGCCAGCAGCTTGGCCCGGCTGAACACTGAAGCTTTCTTT.

The CDR3 DNA sequence: TGTGCCAGCAGCGTTAGGGGAAACACGAATACGCAGTATTTT. This codes for CASSVRGNTNTQYF. The chain has TRBV9 and TRBJ2-3; D possibly corresponds to TRBD1 (5 bases). Germline V CDR1 and CDR2: SGDLS, YYNGEE. V was shortened by 2 bases and J by 7 bases, with 14 bases between the two germline ends. The CDR3 is 14 residues long.